This is a list of T cell receptor beta chains from one sample in a study of read filtering for tumor transcriptome and immune sequencing. TCRdb recomputed calls from the reads with MiXCR, one row per CDR3 protein. The table shows 60,000 to 80,000 distinct CDR3 sequences, with approximately 15% occurring only once. The source material was a population of CD138-negative cells sorted from bone marrow. The receptors originated from a donor aged 40 or over with multiple myeloma. Both conserved end residues are part of each CDR3. Clone size appears in some rows only: once, few, many, or a class for an expanded clone.

V gene: TRBV4-1
J gene: TRBJ2-1
CDR3 length: 17
clone size: many
CDR3 protein: CASSHSPSGAGYNEQFF

V gene: TRBV6-1
J gene: TRBJ2-7
CDR3 length: 14
clone size: medium-sized
CDR3 protein: CASSALGRTYEQYF

V gene: TRBV29-1
J gene: TRBJ1-1
CDR3 length: 19
clone size: many
CDR3 protein: CSVEDEGDRGLVGPPEAFF

V gene: TRBV5-1
J gene: TRBJ1-1
CDR3 length: 13
clone size: few
CDR3 protein: CASSLDMNTEAFF

V gene: TRBV5-1
J gene: TRBJ2-2
CDR3 length: 13
clone size: many
CDR3 protein: CASNPTGIGELFF

V gene: TRBV7-2
J gene: TRBJ2-5
CDR3 length: 14
clone size: many
CDR3 protein: CASSLDSGQETQYF

V gene: TRBV12-5
J gene: TRBJ2-3
CDR3 length: 15
clone size: many
CDR3 protein: CASGGGQGVPDTQYF

V gene: TRBV28
J gene: TRBJ1-1
CDR3 length: 14
clone size: many
CDR3 protein: CASSLGQMNTEAFF

V gene: TRBV2
J gene: TRBJ2-7
CDR3 length: 13
clone size: -
CDR3 protein: CASRLGQVYEQYF

V gene: TRBV6-4
J gene: TRBJ2-1
CDR3 length: 15
clone size: many
CDR3 protein: CASSIDASSYNEQFF

V gene: TRBV5-1
J gene: TRBJ2-6
CDR3 length: 13
clone size: few
CDR3 protein: CASFNTGANVLTF

V gene: TRBV5-1
J gene: TRBJ1-1
CDR3 length: 15
clone size: -
CDR3 protein: CASSGSRGLGTEAFF

V gene: TRBV28
J gene: TRBJ2-5
CDR3 length: 14
clone size: many
CDR3 protein: CASSLLGVQETQYF

V gene: TRBV10-1
J gene: TRBJ1-1
CDR3 length: 14
clone size: -
CDR3 protein: CASSGGKMGTEAFF

V gene: TRBV19
J gene: TRBJ1-6
CDR3 length: 15
clone size: many
CDR3 protein: CASTTPGQGSSPLHF

V gene: TRBV24-1
J gene: TRBJ2-3
CDR3 length: 13
clone size: -
CDR3 protein: CATSDTGVDTQYF